This is a list of T cell receptor beta chains from one sample in a study of shared clonotypes between healthy human individuals. Some clones are missing from TCRdb's copy, which holds only in-frame ones; the method was immunoSEQ multiplex PCR. This sample carries approximately 2.4 million clones, approximately 94% of them seen once, and the ten largest clones take roughly 0.13%. What was sequenced was naive CD4+ T cells sorted from blood. The receptors here all came from a man aged 18-30 years in good health. The CDR3 runs from the conserved cysteine through the conserved F or W. D genes are given only for firm matches. A clone size is listed for some rows: how often the clone was seen (once, few, many), or a class if it is expanded.

d_call	v_call	j_call	clone_size	cdr3_nt	cdr3_aa
TRBD1	TRBV11-3	TRBJ2-1	-	TGTGCCAGCAGCTCGACAGGGGATAGGGATGAGCAGTTCTTC	CASSSTGDRDEQFF
-	TRBV5-1	TRBJ2-5	-	TGCGCCAGCAGCTTGGTTAGGAGTCAAGAGACCCAGTACTTC	CASSLVRSQETQYF
-	TRBV30	TRBJ1-5	once	TGTGCCTGGAGTGCCTCGGGAACAGCTTATAGCAATCAGCCCCAGCATTTT	CAWSASGTAYSNQPQHF
-	TRBV4-3	TRBJ2-7	-	TGCGCCAGCAGCCAATCAAGGGTGACACTCTACGAGCAGTACTTC	CASSQSRVTLYEQYF
-	TRBV10-3	TRBJ2-7	-	TGTGCCATCACTAGGTCCGAAGGTACCTACGAGCAGTACTTC	CAITRSEGTYEQYF
-	TRBV30	TRBJ1-3	-	TGTGCCTGTTTGACGCAACGCGGGGGAAACACCATATATTTT	CACLTQRGGNTIYF
-	TRBV4-1	TRBJ2-3	-	TGCGCCAGCAGCCAAAGCAGGGACCTAGATACGCAGTATTTT	CASSQSRDLDTQYF
-	TRBV18	TRBJ1-6	-	TGTGCCAGCTCTCTGTCGGGGCAGGGGCTCCACTTT	CASSLSGQGLHF
TRBD1	TRBV28	TRBJ1-5	-	TGTGCCAGCTCGACAGGGTGGGGTCAGCCCCAGCATTTT	CASSTGWGQPQHF
TRBD1	TRBV19	TRBJ1-1	-	TGTGCCAGTAGTATCAGGGGGCTTGAAGCTTTCTTT	CASSIRGLEAFF
TRBD1	TRBV5-1	TRBJ2-7	-	TGCGCCAGCAGCACTCGACAGGGTCCCCCCTACGAGCAGTACTTC	CASSTRQGPPYEQYF
-	TRBV10-2	TRBJ1-3	-	TGCGCCAGCAGTGAGTCCACTGGAAACACCATATATTTT	CASSESTGNTIYF
TRBD1	TRBV18	TRBJ1-5	once	TGTGCCAGCTCACCGGACAGGGGAAATCAGCCCCAGCATTTT	CASSPDRGNQPQHF
TRBD2	TRBV11-2	TRBJ2-7	-	TGTGCCAGCAGCTTAGGTCCGGGGGGGCTTACCTACGAGCAGTACTTC	CASSLGPGGLTYEQYF
-	TRBV9	TRBJ2-7	once	TGTGCCAGCAGCCCCGAATTGGGGCCCGCAAGCGAGCAGTACTTC	CASSPELGPASEQYF
-	TRBV29-1	TRBJ2-5	once	TGCAGCGTGACTCGGTCTTCCCAAGAGACCCAGTACTTC	CSVTRSSQETQYF
TRBD1	TRBV5-3	TRBJ1-4	-	TGTGCCAGAAGCCCCCCCCTCCGGGACAGGGACCGTGCAACTAATGAAAAACTGTTTTTT	CARSPPLRDRDRATNEKLFF
-	TRBV27	TRBJ2-5	-	TGTGCCAGCAGTTTATCACCGGAAGGGACCCAGTACTTC	CASSLSPEGTQYF